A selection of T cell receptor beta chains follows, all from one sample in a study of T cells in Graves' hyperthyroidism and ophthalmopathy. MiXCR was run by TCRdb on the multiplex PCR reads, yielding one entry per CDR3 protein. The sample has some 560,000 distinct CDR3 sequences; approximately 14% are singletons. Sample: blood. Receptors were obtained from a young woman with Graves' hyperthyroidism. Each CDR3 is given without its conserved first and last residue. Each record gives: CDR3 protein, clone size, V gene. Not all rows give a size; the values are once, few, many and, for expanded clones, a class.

CDR3: ASSQGPGFTYEQY
size: many
V: TRBV3-1

CDR3: ASSPLAGRLETQY
size: many
V: TRBV12-3/TRBV12-4

CDR3: ASSPGGRSTEAF
size: many
V: TRBV28

CDR3: SAKRGADGYEQY
size: many
V: TRBV20-1

CDR3: ASSQGFWDEKLF
size: -
V: TRBV4-3

CDR3: ASSLGRDSGNEQF
size: many
V: TRBV7-9

CDR3: ATSRERTGGNEQF
size: many
V: TRBV15

CDR3: ASTRDNEQF
size: many
V: TRBV5-1

CDR3: ASTRLAADNEQF
size: few
V: TRBV6-2/TRBV6-3

CDR3: ASSFSGADRF
size: -
V: TRBV7-2

CDR3: ASSEARPGLAAGELF
size: many
V: TRBV2

CDR3: ASWTSGGGETQY
size: -
V: TRBV18

CDR3: ATSRKGLAGVYEQY
size: -
V: TRBV15

CDR3: SASVWNEAF
size: few
V: TRBV20-1

CDR3: ASSLSGTGVSEQY
size: -
V: TRBV28

CDR3: ASSAVLATADGYT
size: -
V: TRBV9

CDR3: ASSRGAARGDTQY
size: -
V: TRBV6-1

CDR3: ASSPIGSSTDTQY
size: many
V: TRBV7-3

CDR3: SVGDGTDGDEKLF
size: -
V: TRBV29-1

CDR3: ASSPPRLEVYEQF
size: many
V: TRBV11-2

CDR3: SASEGADSPLH
size: many
V: TRBV20-1

CDR3: ASRSRGLNTEAF
size: many
V: TRBV27

CDR3: ASSWGQFQAHQPQH
size: many
V: TRBV28

CDR3: ASRNGRGHNEQF
size: few
V: TRBV5-4

CDR3: ASSLFPGTGGELNTGELF
size: -
V: TRBV7-2

CDR3: ASSRLRGTEAF
size: -
V: TRBV6-1

CDR3: ASSTLGGRGIAEQY
size: -
V: TRBV9

CDR3: SVVSGGQETQY
size: few
V: TRBV29-1

CDR3: ASSPLPTNTEAF
size: many
V: TRBV28

CDR3: ASSEGGTKNIQY
size: few
V: TRBV10-1

CDR3: ASSFKREGANTGELF
size: -
V: TRBV9

CDR3: ASSLAGWGSRETQY
size: many
V: TRBV7-2

CDR3: ASSLAGTSFDEQF
size: many
V: TRBV5-1

CDR3: ASSFQGGDRGCT
size: many
V: TRBV12-3/TRBV12-4

CDR3: ASSLARLAGQSNEQF
size: many
V: TRBV5-1

CDR3: AWSVGSGANVLT
size: many
V: TRBV30

CDR3: ASSLRRSRETQY
size: many
V: TRBV12-3/TRBV12-4

CDR3: AGRSRISYNEQF
size: few
V: TRBV30

CDR3: ASSRPGQGAQY
size: -
V: TRBV11-1

CDR3: ATRRQGHYNSPLH
size: many
V: TRBV28

CDR3: ASSPSGRAPAGSHEQF
size: many
V: TRBV28

CDR3: ASTAGTENTEAF
size: many
V: TRBV12-3/TRBV12-4

CDR3: ASSYGTEGYGYT
size: few
V: TRBV6-5

CDR3: ASSLRGGGVHEQY
size: many
V: TRBV11-2

CDR3: ASSESVRGEKLF
size: -
V: TRBV6-1

CDR3: ASSSGARGTQY
size: many
V: TRBV7-2

CDR3: SARDFSGTGSYNEQF
size: many
V: TRBV20-1

CDR3: ASSVASGRGNEQF
size: few
V: TRBV9

CDR3: SARAGTSGSDEQY
size: many
V: TRBV20-1

CDR3: ASSYSSMRAGGAKNIQY
size: few
V: TRBV6-5

CDR3: ASSTVVGPSYNSPLH
size: -
V: TRBV27

CDR3: ASMIQNQPQH
size: many
V: TRBV28

CDR3: ASSLVGSQETQY
size: many
V: TRBV7-2

CDR3: ASSYSIGSPYEQY
size: many
V: TRBV6-6

CDR3: ASRQKREGPYEQY
size: -
V: TRBV4-2